This section outlines one TCR beta chain sequence together with its context. The antigen this receptor binds is unknown. One base away there is no much larger clone; base qualities are not given. The data stem from a study of blood T cell repertoires in COVID-19 (TCRdb year 2020). Turning to the overall study: Samples from collaborators originated in the United States, Italy and Spain and spanned both the acute and convalescent phases of COVID-19. The material from the prospective study consisted of cDNA or gDNA derived from T cells, B-cell-depleted T cells, or PBMCs. Deeply sampled blood TCRbeta repertoires from subjects exposed to, actively infected with, or recovered from COVID-19 were included in the dataset. The repertoires were made available in a free public database intended to serve as a resource for research on the immune response to SARS-CoV-2. Samples were obtained from the ongoing ImmuneRACE study (first 160 participants) and from 1,000 to 1,500 subjects provided by 6 global collaborators. Nearly every sample came with metadata listing a de-identified subject ID, COVID-19 status, age in years and sex. Where HLA class I and class II types were available, the types were taken from metadata supplied by the sample provider, not from assay-based typing. Results the study describes overall, beyond this receptor: Clinical and demographic metadata were provided uncurated, with the amount varying by source and participant.

One collaborating source in Seattle enrolled patients while the patients were actively infected and followed the patients over time throughout the course of disease. The collaborating institutions used their own protocols to collect whole blood in K2EDTA tubes. Collaborator samples were shipped for TCRbeta analysis as frozen whole blood, isolated PBMCs, or DNA extracted from either sample type. TCRbeta CDR3 regions were amplified from genomic DNA using the immunoSEQ Assay, a bias-controlled multiplex PCR. The original pipeline was this. The number of nucleated cells in each sample was estimated from the amplification of reference gene primers within the assay. Sequence reads were collapsed and filtered to measure the absolute abundance of every unique TCRbeta CDR3 rearrangement. For each sample, productive Simpson clonality was calculated as the square root of Simpson's diversity index across productive rearrangements. TCRdb retrieved this table from immuneACCESS and kept in-frame rearrangements only. Not all clones are present; in checked studies, unresolved V genes account for under half, and no reason is known for the remainder. V, J and clone size reflect that table, while D and trimming were determined from the DNA. The sample profile shows about 170,000 clones; approximately 86% of them were found once. The leading ten clones occupy roughly 2.5% of the sample.

According to the germline V gene (reference sequence), CDR1 reads SEHNR and CDR2 reads FQNEAQ. Counted from cysteine to phenylalanine, this CDR3 has 16 amino acids. Only CDR3 DNA remains: 48 bases, in frame from the first base. Relative to germline, V is 2 bases shorter and J is 1 base shorter, with 14 bases between their ends. Source material: peripheral blood. The chain is encoded by TRBV7-9 joined to TRBJ2-5, with TRBD1 as a weak D call on 6 bases. This clonotype was obtained from a woman aged 80 or older with COVID-19, enrolled during active disease. This receptor has the CDR3 CASSLLGTGSQETQYF. The nucleotides read TGTGCCAGCAGCTTATTGGGTACAGGGTCCCAAGAGACCCAGTACTTC.